A selection of T cell receptor beta chains follows, all from one sample in a study of blood T cell repertoires in COVID-19. Sequenced by immunoSEQ multiplex PCR; TCRdb stores in-frame clones only, minus some. Seen here are some 200,000 clones, over 80% observed once, and the top ten hold about 6%. Sequencing was done on a sample of peripheral blood. The receptors come from a woman between 40 and 50 years old with acute or convalescent COVID-19. The CDR3 runs from the conserved cysteine through the conserved F or W. A D gene is named only where the DNA matches it firmly. Clone size, where shown, is once, few, many, or a class for clones that have expanded.

d_call j_call clone_size v_call cdr3_aa cdr3_nt
. TRBJ2-5 . TRBV7-6 CASTSGSQETQYF TGTGCCAGCACCTCCGGGTCACAAGAGACCCAGTACTTC
. TRBJ1-4 . TRBV18 CASSPIPTATNEKLFF TGTGCCAGCTCACCAATTCCCACAGCAACTAATGAAAAACTGTTTTTT
TRBD1 TRBJ1-2 few TRBV29-1 CSVEQGVGRYTF TGCAGCGTTGAGCAGGGGGTAGGTCGCTACACCTTC
TRBD2 TRBJ2-3 . TRBV5-1 CASRQSGGAFDTQYF TGCGCCAGCAGACAAAGCGGGGGGGCTTTCGATACGCAGTATTTT
TRBD1 TRBJ1-2 few TRBV19 CASSPTGAYGYTF TGTGCCAGTAGTCCGACAGGGGCCTATGGCTACACCTTC
. TRBJ2-2 once TRBV27 CASGREFSGELFF TGTGCCAGCGGCCGGGAGTTTAGCGGGGAGCTGTTTTTT
. TRBJ1-3 once TRBV6-5 CASSPQTGSGNTIYF TGTGCCAGCAGTCCTCAAACAGGGTCTGGAAACACCATATATTTT
. TRBJ1-3 . TRBV6-5 CASNRDTRSGNTIYF TGTGCCAGCAATCGGGACACCCGCTCTGGAAACACCATATATTTT
. TRBJ2-7 . TRBV27 CASSLDSSWYEQYF TGTGCCAGCAGTTTGGACAGCTCGTGGTACGAGCAGTACTTC
TRBD2 TRBJ2-1 . TRBV24-1 CATGTSGMGVNEQFF TGTGCCACTGGGACTAGCGGGATGGGTGTCAATGAGCAGTTCTTC
TRBD1 TRBJ2-4 . TRBV18 CASSWDRVDIQYF TGTGCCAGCTCATGGGACAGGGTGGACATTCAGTACTTC
. TRBJ1-1 once TRBV7-3 CASSTQANTEAFF TGTGCCAGCAGCACACAGGCGAACACTGAAGCTTTCTTT
. TRBJ1-4 . TRBV18 CASSPQRDYEKLFF TGTGCCAGCTCACCTCAACGGGATTATGAAAAACTGTTTTTT
. TRBJ2-3 . TRBV7-2 CASSARLEDTQYF TGTGCCAGCAGCGCCAGACTAGAAGATACGCAGTATTTT
TRBD1 TRBJ1-1 . TRBV7-8 CASSLDRRRTEAFF TGTGCCAGCAGCCTGGACAGGAGGAGGACTGAAGCTTTCTTT
. TRBJ1-1 once TRBV28 CASLRETGFEAFF TGTGCCAGCCTGAGGGAGACCGGCTTTGAAGCTTTCTTT
. TRBJ2-2 . TRBV2 CASSDGRVTGELFF TGTGCCAGCAGTGACGGGCGGGTCACCGGGGAGCTGTTTTTT
TRBD2 TRBJ2-7 . TRBV5-6 CASSFRGAYEQYF TGTGCCAGCAGCTTTCGGGGGGCCTACGAGCAGTACTTC
. TRBJ1-1 . TRBV2 CASSELQGNTEAFF TGTGCCAGCAGTGAGTTGCAGGGGAATACTGAAGCTTTCTTT
TRBD1 TRBJ1-2 few TRBV27 CASSPGGQGTYGYTF TGTGCCAGCAGTCCGGGGGGACAGGGGACCTATGGCTACACCTTC
. TRBJ1-4 few TRBV9 CASSVTATNEKLFF TGTGCCAGCAGCGTGACAGCAACTAATGAAAAACTGTTTTTT
. TRBJ1-1 . TRBV29-1 CSVEPQNTEAFF TGCAGCGTTGAACCCCAGAACACTGAAGCTTTCTTT
TRBD1 TRBJ1-4 . TRBV15 CATSSRRQGNEKLFF TGTGCCACCAGCTCCCGACGACAGGGGAATGAAAAACTGTTTTTT
. TRBJ1-1 . TRBV27 CASSFSGRPGTEAFF TGTGCCAGCAGTTTTAGCGGTAGACCAGGCACTGAAGCTTTCTTT
. TRBJ2-1 . TRBV10-1 CASSKNPGRDEQFF TGCGCCAGCAGTAAGAACCCGGGAAGGGATGAGCAGTTCTTC
. TRBJ1-4 once TRBV14 CASSQRREANEKLFF TGTGCCAGCAGCCAACGCAGGGAGGCTAATGAAAAACTGTTTTTT
TRBD1 TRBJ1-5 . TRBV6-1 CASSANRGQVNQPQHF TGTGCCAGCAGTGCCAACAGGGGACAGGTCAATCAGCCCCAGCATTTT
TRBD1 TRBJ1-6 . TRBV7-6 CASSLGDRVGPLHF TGTGCCAGCAGCTTAGGGGACAGGGTGGGACCCCTCCACTTT
. TRBJ1-1 . TRBV19 CASSILAGGNTEAFF TGTGCCAGTAGTATCTTGGCCGGGGGGAACACTGAAGCTTTCTTT
. TRBJ1-3 . TRBV6-4 CASSESGGDSGNTIYF TGTGCCAGCAGTGAGTCCGGAGGGGACTCTGGAAACACCATATATTTT
. TRBJ1-6 . TRBV4-1 CASSQEQPRLGGPSRNSPLHF TGCGCCAGCAGCCAAGAACAACCCAGGCTTGGAGGGCCTTCGCGGAATTCACCCCTCCACTTT
. TRBJ1-2 . TRBV10-1 CASSESISVYGYTF TGCGCCAGCAGTGAGTCGATTTCGGTCTATGGCTACACCTTC
. TRBJ1-2 . TRBV4-2 CASTYFRGGSDGPGYTF TGTGCCAGCACCTATTTTAGGGGTGGAAGCGATGGGCCTGGCTACACCTTC
. TRBJ1-4 once TRBV3-1/TRBV3-2 CASRANRGGYRRELFF TGTGCCAGCAGAGCCAATCGCGGGGGGTATCGTAGGGAACTGTTTTTT
TRBD1 TRBJ2-7 . TRBV6-6 CASSYPGQGNYEQYF TGTGCCAGCAGTTACCCGGGACAGGGGAACTACGAGCAGTACTTC
. TRBJ1-1 . TRBV7-9 CASSLEGPKAFF TGTGCCAGCAGCTTGGAGGGACCCAAAGCTTTCTTT
. TRBJ2-3 . TRBV5-1 CASSLPGGVKRTDTQYF TGCGCCAGCAGCTTGCCGGGCGGGGTGAAACGCACAGATACGCAGTATTTT
TRBD2 TRBJ2-1 . TRBV7-2 CASSAASGSYNEQFF TGTGCCAGCAGCGCCGCTAGCGGGAGCTACAATGAGCAGTTCTTC
. TRBJ1-1 . TRBV5-1 CASSYRGVDTEAFF TGCGCCAGCAGCTACCGGGGGGTCGACACTGAAGCTTTCTTT
. TRBJ2-3 . TRBV9 CASSVVSTDTQYF TGTGCCAGCAGCGTAGTAAGCACAGATACGCAGTATTTT
TRBD2 TRBJ2-1 . TRBV27 CASSWGIAGGGYNEQFF TGTGCCAGCAGTTGGGGAATAGCGGGCGGGGGGTACAATGAGCAGTTCTTC
TRBD2 TRBJ2-7 . TRBV28 CASPPGREAEQYF TGTGCCAGCCCCCCCGGACGGGAGGCCGAGCAGTACTTC
. TRBJ1-6 . TRBV2 CASSNLSPLHF TGTGCCAGCAGTAACTTGTCACCCCTCCACTTT
TRBD1 TRBJ1-1 . TRBV12-3/TRBV12-4 CASSSPGQLEAFF TGTGCCAGCAGTTCTCCGGGACAGCTTGAAGCTTTCTTT
TRBD2 TRBJ2-1 . TRBV5-4 CASSLRTSGSDEQFF TGTGCCAGCAGCTTGCGGACTAGCGGGAGCGATGAGCAGTTCTTC
. TRBJ1-6 . TRBV28 CASSWGLQWDHSPLHF TGTGCCAGCAGTTGGGGGCTACAGTGGGACCATTCACCCCTCCACTTT
TRBD1 TRBJ2-1 . TRBV10-1 CATSGRDSYYNEQFF TGCGCCACCTCTGGCCGGGACAGTTACTACAATGAGCAGTTCTTC
TRBD1 TRBJ1-2 few TRBV6-5 CASSYSGTGGGYTF TGTGCCAGCAGTTACTCGGGGACAGGGGGTGGCTACACCTTC
. TRBJ2-7 . TRBV7-2 CASSLVQAYEQYF TGTGCCAGCAGCTTAGTTCAGGCCTACGAGCAGTACTTC
. TRBJ1-1 . TRBV6-6 CASGRNTEAFF TGTGCCAGCGGGAGGAACACTGAAGCTTTCTTT
. TRBJ2-7 . TRBV5-1 CASRQDFYEQYF TGCGCCAGCCGCCAGGACTTCTACGAGCAGTACTTC
TRBD2 TRBJ2-5 . TRBV3-1/TRBV3-2 CASSQDRGGDQETQYF TGTGCCAGCAGCCAAGATCGGGGAGGGGACCAAGAGACCCAGTACTTC
. TRBJ2-1 . TRBV27 CASSGAGLNEQFF TGTGCCAGCAGCGGCGCCGGGTTAAATGAGCAGTTCTTC
. TRBJ2-1 once TRBV1 CTGLAGYYNEQFF TGCACCGGACTAGCGGGGTATTACAATGAGCAGTTCTTC
. TRBJ2-5 . TRBV5-1 CASSLRGGKETQYF TGCGCCAGCAGTTTGAGGGGTGGGAAAGAGACCCAGTACTTC
TRBD2 TRBJ2-3 . TRBV18 CASSPPGGRATDTQYF TGTGCCAGCTCACCACCCGGCGGGAGGGCCACAGATACGCAGTATTTT
TRBD1 TRBJ2-5 . TRBV2 CASSAPGQGVFQETQYF TGTGCCAGCAGTGCACCGGGACAGGGGGTTTTCCAAGAGACCCAGTACTTC